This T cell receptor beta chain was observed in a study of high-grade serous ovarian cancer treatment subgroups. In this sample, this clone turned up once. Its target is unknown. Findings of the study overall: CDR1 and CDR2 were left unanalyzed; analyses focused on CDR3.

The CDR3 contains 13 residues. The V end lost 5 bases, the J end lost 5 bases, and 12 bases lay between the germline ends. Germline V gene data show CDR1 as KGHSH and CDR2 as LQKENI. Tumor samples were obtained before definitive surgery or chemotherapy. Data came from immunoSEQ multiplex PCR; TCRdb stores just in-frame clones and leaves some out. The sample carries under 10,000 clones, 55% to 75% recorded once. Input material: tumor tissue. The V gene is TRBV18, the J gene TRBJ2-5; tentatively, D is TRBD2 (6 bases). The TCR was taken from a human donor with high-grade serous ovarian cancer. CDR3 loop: CASSSGSGETQYF. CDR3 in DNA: TGTGCCAGCTCATCGGGCAGCGGGGAGACCCAGTACTTC.